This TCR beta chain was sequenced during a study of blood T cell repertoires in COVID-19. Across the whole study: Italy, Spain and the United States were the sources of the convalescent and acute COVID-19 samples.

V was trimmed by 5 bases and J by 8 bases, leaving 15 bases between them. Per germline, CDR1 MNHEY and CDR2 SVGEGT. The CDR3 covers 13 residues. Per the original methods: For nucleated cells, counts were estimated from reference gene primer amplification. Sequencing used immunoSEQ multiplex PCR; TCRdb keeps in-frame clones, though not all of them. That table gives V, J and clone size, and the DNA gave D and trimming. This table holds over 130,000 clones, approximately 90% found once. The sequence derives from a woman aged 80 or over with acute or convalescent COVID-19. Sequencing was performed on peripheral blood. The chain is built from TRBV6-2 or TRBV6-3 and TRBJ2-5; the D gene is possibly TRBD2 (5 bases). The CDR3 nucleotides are TGTGCCAGCAGTCCCTACCTGGGGAGAACCCAGTACTTC. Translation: CASSPYLGRTQYF.